This T cell receptor (beta chain) was identified during a study of OX40 agonist ivuxolimab in advanced cancers. Study-level points and caveats: In the 0.1-3.0 mg/kg groups, partial responders showed among the lowest expansion.

The CDR3 sequence is 16 residues long. V dropped 2 bases and J dropped 0 bases, with 12 bases sitting between them. From germline, CDR1 is SGDLS and CDR2 YYNGEE. As to this clone: What it recognizes is unknown.

The table came from immunoSEQ multiplex PCR; TCRdb's copy has only in-frame clones and leaves some out. The repertoire has 45,000 to 50,000 clones, more than 85% of them found once; the top ten carry 1.5% to 2%. Material: CD4+ or CD8+ T cells sorted from blood, obtained in a trial of the OX40 agonist ivuxolimab. The chain joins TRBV9 to TRBJ1-3; D is perhaps TRBD1 (6 bases). The clonotype was recovered from an adult with an advanced solid tumor such as melanoma, head and neck, liver or kidney cancer. CDR3 in DNA: TGTGCCAGCAGCGTCGGACAGACGAGCTCTGGAAACACCATATATTTT. Translation gives CASSVGQTSSGNTIYF. The entire variable domain, with the rest obtained from reference TRBV9 and TRBJ1-3, is as follows: DSGVTQTPKHLITATGQRVTLRCSPRSGDLSVYWYQQSLDQGLQFLIQYYNGEERAKGNILERFSAQQFPDLHSELNLSSLELGDSALYFCASSVGQTSSGNTIYFGEGSWLTVV.